The present entry profiles one T cell receptor (beta chain) with its context. TCRdb's table, derived via immunoSEQ multiplex PCR, lists solely in-frame clones and lacks some. The profile shows approximately 190,000 clones, about 85% of them singletons. This record belongs to a study of blood T cell repertoires in COVID-19. Germline lookup yields CDR1 KGHSH and CDR2 LQKENI. Trimming took off 4 bases at V and 1 base at J, with 7 bases between the two ends. The CDR3 extends over 13 amino acids. The source is a woman aged 40 to 50 in a cohort exposed to, infected with or recovered from COVID-19 (not recorded which). The genes are TRBV18 and TRBJ1-1, with D perhaps matching TRBD1 (5 bases). The sample comprised PBMCs or T cells enriched from blood (not recorded which). CDR3 bases: TGTGCCAGCTCACTGGGGCCGAACACTGAAGCTTTCTTT. Encoded protein: CASSLGPNTEAFF.